This TCR beta chain appears in the sequencing data of a study of blood T cells in healthy people across ages. A sample-barcoded 5' primer and a J-beta primer mix were used in a second PCR of roughly 6 to 12 cycles. From the 5' RACE reads, TCRdb called clonotypes with MiXCR, one entry per CDR3 protein. The data contain approximately 1.5 million distinct CDR3 sequences, around 35% of them singletons. CDR3 length: 17 residues. The germline CDR1 and CDR2 sequences are KGHSH and LQKENI. V was pared by 5 bases and J by 6 bases, with 11 bases of the junction left unmatched. The study, taken as a whole, reports: A greater number of naive CD4+ cells and higher diversity distinguished long-lived donors from aged donors.

This clonotype has only a few counts. Its antigen is not identified. Each of the donors had approximately 10 milliliters of peripheral blood drawn into EDTA-treated Vacutainer tubes. No fewer than 7 million PBMCs went into each sample. Total RNA extracted from each sample amounted to at least 6 micrograms. V is TRBV18 and J is TRBJ2-1, with 12 positions matching TRBD2. The sequenced sample consisted of blood. The TCR was taken from a woman aged 25 to 39 in good health. In nucleotides, the CDR3 is TGTGCCAGCTCATCTATTCAGACTAGCGGGGGATTCAATGAGCAGTTCTTC. Protein: CASSSIQTSGGFNEQFF.